This T cell receptor beta chain was recorded in a study of shared clonotypes between healthy human individuals. Profiling relied on immunoSEQ multiplex PCR, and the TCRdb table lists in-frame clones only, not all of them. Here the sample spans some 1.4 million clones, roughly 96% being singletons. The table lists this clone with a count of one. V shed 3 bases and J 6 bases; nucleotides not matched to a gene: 12. Germline lookup yields CDR1 SGHRS and CDR2 YFSETQ. This CDR3 comprises 16 residues. The clonotype comes from a man aged 30-40 years in good health. Sequencing used naive CD4+ T cells sorted from blood. The subset denotes: CD45RA+ positively selected. The rearrangement uses TRBV5-1 and TRBJ2-3; 8 bases align to TRBD1. The CDR3 DNA reads as TGCGCCAGCAGCTCCAATAACAGGGGGAGCGCGGATACGCAGTATTTT. The encoded protein is CASSSNNRGSADTQYF. The entire variable domain, with the rest obtained from reference TRBV5-1 and TRBJ2-3, is as follows: KAGVTQTPRYLIKTRGQQVTLSCSPISGHRSVSWYQQTPGQGLQFLFEYFSETQRNKGNFPGRFSGRQFSNSRSEMNVSTLELGDSALYLCASSSNNRGSADTQYFGPGTRLTVL.